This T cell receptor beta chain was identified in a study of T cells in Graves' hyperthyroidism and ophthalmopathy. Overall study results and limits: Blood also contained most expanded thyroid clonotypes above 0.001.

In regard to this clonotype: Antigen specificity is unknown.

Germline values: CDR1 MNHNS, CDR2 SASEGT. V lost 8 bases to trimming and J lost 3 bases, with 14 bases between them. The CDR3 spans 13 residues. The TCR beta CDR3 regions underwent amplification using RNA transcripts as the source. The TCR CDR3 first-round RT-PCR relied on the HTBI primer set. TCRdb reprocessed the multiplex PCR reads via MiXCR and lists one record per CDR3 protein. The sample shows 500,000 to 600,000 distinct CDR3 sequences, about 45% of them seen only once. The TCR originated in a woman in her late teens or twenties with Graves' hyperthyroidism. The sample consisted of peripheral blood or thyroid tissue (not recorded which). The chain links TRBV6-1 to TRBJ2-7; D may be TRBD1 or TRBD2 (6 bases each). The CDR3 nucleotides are TGTGCCAGCGGCTTCGGGGGCGGCTACGAGCAGTACTTC. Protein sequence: CASGFGGGYEQYF.